This note documents a single TCR beta chain sequence. As yet, its antigen is unknown. These data belong to a study of cytotoxic CD8 clonotypes in ibrutinib-treated CLL. Data came from immunoSEQ multiplex PCR; TCRdb stores just in-frame clones and leaves some out. The sample lists under 150,000 clones, approximately 90% occurring once. Study results and caveats: Sampling times (in sustained-remission versus progressing patients) were not the same. Relative to age-matched healthy donors, clonality at baseline was higher, and it tracked circulating CD8+ T-cell counts. Clonality was elevated at ibrutinib response and had returned toward baseline at progression.

The CDR3 loop spans 13 amino acids. Looked up from germline, CDR1 is MNHNY and CDR2 is SVGAGI (reference sequence). Trimming left V 5 bases short and J 2 bases short, with 10 bases between. Sequences were derived from PBMCs, sampled after 12 months of ibrutinib treatment. The clonotype was recovered from a human donor with chronic lymphocytic leukemia. This chain joins TRBV6-6 and TRBJ2-7; possible D gene TRBD1, 6 bases. The CDR3, as DNA: TGTGCCAGCAGTCTACAGGGAACCTACGAGCAGTACTTC. This sequence encodes CASSLQGTYEQYF.